A selection of T cell receptor beta chains follows, all from one sample in a study of T cells after posttransplantation cyclophosphamide. Clones were sequenced by immunoSEQ multiplex PCR, and TCRdb holds only the in-frame ones, with some missing. The sample includes tens of thousands of clones, none of them occurring once. The specimen sequenced was PBMCs. The receptors were gathered from a man aged 25 to 40 in good health and a related stem cell transplant donor. Both conserved end residues are trimmed from each CDR3. Fields, in order: V gene, clone size, CDR3 protein. Rows may omit the clone size; those that give it use once, few, many or a size class.

TRBV4-3,many,ASSRYSTGESTGELF
TRBV28,few,ASSRGTGTNTGELF
TRBV6-1,few,ASRDLQGFPLH
TRBV27,many,ASSLGGRDNEQF
TRBV7-2,many,ATPNARTGQSSGANVLT
TRBV9,many,ASNRGGDEFYNEQF
TRBV5-8,many,ASSLRLRGDYGYT
TRBV27,many,ASSSGGGGEKLF
TRBV6-5,many,ASRSQGLNEQY
TRBV5-5,many,ASSFGQDYQPQH
TRBV5-4,many,ASSVQASGELF
TRBV6-2/TRBV6-3,many,ASSSTMDSGGELF
TRBV25-1,many,ASAGPNSPLH
TRBV2,NA,ASSEASGDSISQITQY
TRBV4-1,many,ASSQDGQVGNTIY
TRBV7-8,many,ASSLGVFGSGNTIY
TRBV11-1,few,ASSPPGRGAETQY
TRBV11-2,few,ASSLAPFTSTDTQY
TRBV6-5,few,ASSYSRDSNYGYT
TRBV4-1,many,ASSQALAGRSGNTIY
TRBV23-1,many,ASSLGTNTHNEQF
TRBV20-1,NA,SARFVNEQY
TRBV12-5,NA,ASGLVLGGGAGQPQH
TRBV27,many,ASSLATGVDTEAF
TRBV4-3,many,ASTSDRFMNTEAF
TRBV7-2,many,ASSSLPANTGELF
TRBV18,few,ASSLVGGGGDQPQH
TRBV6-5,NA,ASSYSGQIIYGYT
TRBV28,many,ASGPGTGNQPQH
TRBV7-8,many,ASTQGSDTEAF
TRBV29-1,few,SVTSGTGNEPQH
TRBV4-2,many,ASSQEGQSGFEQF
TRBV6-5,many,AAGGGWVGYT
TRBV5-3,many,ARSLGDRGRLGQPQH
TRBV13,many,ASSVLVSSSYEQY
TRBV5-1,few,ASRPGLAGLETQY
TRBV18,many,ASSATGTGVTGELF
TRBV27,many,ASSLSRGRGNTEAF
TRBV9,few,ASSVGGSRVDYGYT
TRBV5-1,many,ASSPGQGNSPLH
TRBV5-1,NA,ASSPGQGAILGEKLF
TRBV6-2/TRBV6-3,many,ASSYRAFSSYEQY
TRBV29-1,few,SVLVQVAYGYT
TRBV27,many,ASSFIGGDEQY
TRBV6-5,many,ASLPGVRGANVLT
TRBV12-3/TRBV12-4,NA,ASSLGRSTEAF
TRBV5-1,few,ATSPLPGQQETQY
TRBV7-6,many,ASSPFSGDWEQY
TRBV6-2/TRBV6-3,many,ASSYSRGFGYT
TRBV18,many,ASSPTGIRNEKLF
TRBV24-1,many,ATSESGGLNEQF
TRBV4-1,many,ASSQTTFPGTRYNEQF
TRBV6-2/TRBV6-3,many,ASRLGAGGNEQF
TRBV11-2,many,ASYAGYNEQF
TRBV6-6,many,ASKESSAAYGYT
TRBV7-9,many,ASSSRTSGVYNEQF
TRBV7-7,many,ASSSLSGDEQF